The present entry profiles one T cell receptor (beta chain) with its context. These data come from a study of tumor-infiltrating lymphocytes in oesophageal squamous cell carcinoma. TCRdb called the PCR reads again in MiXCR, with one record for every CDR3 protein. The repertoire holds nearly 20,000 distinct CDR3 sequences, with roughly 40% as singletons. V was clipped by 7 bases and J by 0 bases, with 4 bases between them. This CDR3 has 13 residues. Looked up from germline, CDR1 is ENHRY and CDR2 is SYGVKD. This sequence joins TRBV10-3 and TRBJ2-6; unclear D gene. This TCR derives from a male donor with esophageal squamous cell carcinoma. Sample: esophageal tumor tissue. The CDR3 loop reads CAIKGSGANVLTF. As DNA, the CDR3 is TGTGCCATCAAGGGCTCTGGGGCCAACGTCCTGACTTTC.